This T cell receptor beta chain originates from a study of blood T cell repertoires in COVID-19. At the level of the study: The United States, Italy and Spain supplied acute and convalescent COVID-19 samples. Sample material is recorded as cDNA or gDNA derived from T cells, B-cell-depleted T cells, or PBMCs.

The ends lost 5 bases at V and 2 bases at J; junction bases unmatched: 8. CDR3 length: 15 amino acids. The germline V gene has CDR1 SGHNT and CDR2 YENEEA. In the original processing: Quantification of nucleated cells was approximated via reference gene primer amplification. Assay used: immunoSEQ multiplex PCR; TCRdb lists only in-frame clones, some missing. Clone size and V and J calls were adopted from that table, with D and trimming inferred from the DNA. The table lists about 400,000 clones, 70% to 90% of them singletons, with approximately 2% in the top ten. In terms of age and location, participants ranged from roughly 18 to 90 years and lived in fewer than 30 US areas.

Sequencing used PBMCs or T cells enriched from blood (not recorded which). This sequence joins TRBV11-3 and TRBJ2-5; TRBD1 matches 7 bases. This sequence originates from a woman between 40 and 55 years old with acute COVID-19. CDR3: CASSPGTAPQETQYF. CDR3 nucleotides: TGTGCCAGCAGCCCTGGGACAGCGCCACAAGAGACCCAGTACTTC.